This is a list of T cell receptor beta chains from one sample in a study of T-cell memory formation after mild COVID-19. MiXCR, applied by TCRdb to the 5' RACE reads, yields one record per CDR3 protein. The sample has over 120,000 distinct CDR3 sequences; 15% to 20% are singletons. The sample taken for sequencing was PBMCs or a T cell subset sorted from them (not recorded which). The receptors were gathered from an adult woman who had mild COVID-19 (a few samples of this study predate the infection). Cell type and time point are not known. Each CDR3 is given with its conserved first and last residue. The order of the fields is clone size, D gene, V gene, J gene, CDR3 DNA, CDR3 protein. A D gene is named only where the DNA matches it firmly. Part of the rows lack a size; the others show once, few, many or a class for expanded clones.

size: -; D: TRBD1; V: TRBV7-2; J: TRBJ2-7; DNA: TGTGCCAGCAGCCCGGACAGGGTCTCCTACGAGCAGTACTTC; CDR3: CASSPDRVSYEQYF
size: -; D: -; V: TRBV5-1; J: TRBJ1-2; DNA: TGCGCCAGCAGCCTCGCAGGGGAGGTCTATGGCTACACCTTC; CDR3: CASSLAGEVYGYTF
size: -; D: TRBD2; V: TRBV5-1; J: TRBJ2-1; DNA: TGCGCCAGCTTTGCGGGGGGGCCCTATGAGCAGTTCTTC; CDR3: CASFAGGPYEQFF
size: -; D: TRBD2; V: TRBV7-9; J: TRBJ2-3; DNA: TGTGCCAGCAGCCCCTCCCGGAGCGGGGGAGGATACACAGATACGCAGTATTTT; CDR3: CASSPSRSGGGYTDTQYF
size: -; D: -; V: TRBV5-5; J: TRBJ1-4; DNA: TGTGCCAGCAGCTTGAGAGAAGGTGGGGCCGATGAAAAACTGTTTTTT; CDR3: CASSLREGGADEKLFF
size: few; D: TRBD1; V: TRBV7-6; J: TRBJ1-2; DNA: TGTGCCAGCAGCTCGTACAAGAGACAGGGGACTAACTATGGCTACACCTTC; CDR3: CASSSYKRQGTNYGYTF
size: -; D: -; V: TRBV7-2; J: TRBJ2-1; DNA: TGTGCCAGCAGCTCGTCCGGCGGGAAACCCCCCTACAATGAGCAGTTCTTC; CDR3: CASSSSGGKPPYNEQFF
size: -; D: -; V: TRBV3-1; J: TRBJ2-2; DNA: TGTGCCAGCAGCCAAGAGGTGGCGGGGGAGCTGTTTTTT; CDR3: CASSQEVAGELFF
size: -; D: -; V: TRBV18; J: TRBJ1-2; DNA: TGTGCCAGCTCACCCTCGGGATCTAACTATGGCTACACCTTC; CDR3: CASSPSGSNYGYTF
size: -; D: -; V: TRBV5-1; J: TRBJ2-1; DNA: TGCGCCAGCAGCTTACCCGGGACCCCCAATGAGCAGTTCTTC; CDR3: CASSLPGTPNEQFF
size: -; D: -; V: TRBV9; J: TRBJ1-5; DNA: TGTGCCAGCAGCGTCACGGGGCAGAATCAGCCCCAGCATTTT; CDR3: CASSVTGQNQPQHF
size: -; D: -; V: TRBV7-6; J: TRBJ2-5; DNA: TGTGCCAGCAGCTCCCCCCGGGGGGCAGAGACCCAGTACTTC; CDR3: CASSSPRGAETQYF
size: few; D: -; V: TRBV6-2/TRBV6-3; J: TRBJ2-1; DNA: TGTGCCAGCACTGGGACGTTGTACAATGAGCAGTTCTTC; CDR3: CASTGTLYNEQFF
size: few; D: TRBD2; V: TRBV14; J: TRBJ2-1; DNA: TGTGCCAGCAGCCCTAGGAGCGGGAGGAATGAGCAGTTCTTC; CDR3: CASSPRSGRNEQFF
size: -; D: TRBD1; V: TRBV20-1; J: TRBJ1-3; DNA: TGCAGTGCTACGGACAGGAGCTCTGGAAACACCATATATTTT; CDR3: CSATDRSSGNTIYF
size: -; D: TRBD2; V: TRBV6-2/TRBV6-3; J: TRBJ2-7; DNA: TGTGCCAGCAGACGTAGCGGGAGGAGTTCCTACGAGCAGTACTTC; CDR3: CASRRSGRSSYEQYF
size: few; D: -; V: TRBV12-3/TRBV12-4; J: TRBJ2-1; DNA: TGTGCCAGCAGTCCCCCGGGGGCTTACAATGAGCAGTTCTTC; CDR3: CASSPPGAYNEQFF
size: many; D: -; V: TRBV5-1; J: TRBJ2-3; DNA: TGCGCCAGCAGCCGGGAGAGCACAGATACGCAGTATTTT; CDR3: CASSRESTDTQYF